What follows are 25 T cell receptor beta chains derived from one specimen sequenced in a study of OX40 agonist ivuxolimab in advanced cancers. The data were produced by immunoSEQ multiplex PCR, yet TCRdb's version contains in-frame clones alone and is incomplete. The sample holds some 60,000 clones, approximately 81% seen once. Sequencing was performed on CD4+ or CD8+ T cells sorted from blood, taken in a trial of the OX40 agonist ivuxolimab. These receptors were obtained from an adult with an advanced solid tumor such as melanoma, head and neck, liver or kidney cancer.

This clone was picked up a small number of times. The rearrangement joins TRBV7-2 to TRBJ2-6; perhaps TRBD1 as D (5 bases). V was pared by 5 bases and J by 0 bases, with 11 bases between. This CDR3 is 16 amino acids long. From germline, CDR1 is SGHTA and CDR2 FQGNSA. The CDR3, as DNA: TGTGCCAGCAGCCCACAGGTTACCTCTGGGGCCAACGTCCTGACTTTC. This sequence encodes CASSPQVTSGANVLTF.

The V and J genes are TRBV30 and TRBJ1-6; D uncertain. The CDR3 has 13 amino acids. Germline V gene lookup returns CDR1 GTSNPN and CDR2 SVGIG (reference sequence). V lost 3 bases, J lost 8 bases, and 11 bases lay in between. In DNA form, the CDR3 reads TGTGCCTGGAGCCTAAGAGTGGATTCACCCCTCCACTTT. Translating it yields CAWSLRVDSPLHF.

J is TRBJ2-3 and V is TRBV9; the D is unclear. CDR1 and CDR2 (germline): SGDLS, YYNGEE. The CDR3 has 13 amino acids. Trimming took 4 bases from V and 2 from J, leaving 8 bases between them. For the CDR3, the DNA is TGTGCCAGCAGCACGGACGCCACAGATACGCAGTATTTT. This translates into CASSTDATDTQYF.

Only a few counts were recorded for this clone. The V and J genes are TRBV18 and TRBJ2-1, with TRBD2 matching 9 bases. With 2 bases clipped from V and 4 bases from J, the junction kept 12 bases outside the gene matches. This CDR3 contains 18 residues. Germline lookup yields CDR1 KGHSH and CDR2 LQKENI. Written as DNA, the CDR3 is TGTGCCAGCTCACCAATTACGATAATAGCGGGGGAATACAATGAGCAGTTCTTC. It is translated as CASSPITIIAGEYNEQFF.

The CDR3 is CASSLDFRDTGELFF. The CDR3 nucleotides are TGCGCCAGCAGCTTGGACTTCAGGGATACCGGGGAGCTGTTTTTT. The rearrangement links TRBV5-1 to TRBJ2-2, with D possibly being TRBD1 (5 bases). CDR1 is SGHRS, CDR2 YFSETQ, per germline. Trimming cost V 0 bases and J 5 bases, with 11 bases left between them. The CDR3 contains 15 residues. The complete variable domain, with remaining parts taken from reference TRBV5-1 and TRBJ2-2, reads KAGVTQTPRYLIKTRGQQVTLSCSPISGHRSVSWYQQTPGQGLQFLFEYFSETQRNKGNFPGRFSGRQFSNSRSEMNVSTLELGDSALYLCASSLDFRDTGELFFGEGSRLTVL.

A note on this clone: The sample carries other DNA sequences with the same CDR3. The rearrangement uses TRBV5-6 and TRBJ1-5, with D possibly TRBD1 on 5 matching bases. The V end was cut by 0 bases, the J end by 5 bases, with 9 bases between. The CDR3 length is 14 residues. In germline, CDR1 is SGHDT, CDR2 YYEEEE. The CDR3 region has the DNA TGTGCCAGCAGCTTGGCGGGGGGGGATCAGCCCCAGCATTTT. Amino acid sequence: CASSLAGGDQPQHF.

V gene TRBV7-2 combines with J gene TRBJ1-2, with TRBD1 matching 11 bases. Trimming removed 5 bases from V and 7 bases from J; junction bases left unmatched: 3. Germline assignment: CDR1 SGHTA and CDR2 FQGNSA. This CDR3 is built from 13 residues. CDR3 sequence: CASSPGQGVGYTF. CDR3 DNA sequence: TGTGCCAGCAGCCCGGGACAGGGGGTTGGCTACACCTTC.

The rearrangement uses TRBV6-5 and TRBJ1-2; 12 positions agree with TRBD1. Looked up from germline, CDR1 is MNHEY and CDR2 is SVGAGI. J gave up 4 bases and V 2 bases, and 2 bases lay outside the gene matches. This CDR3 contains 15 residues. DNA of the CDR3: TGTGCCAGCAGTTACGGGACAGGGGGCCTCTATGGCTACACCTTC. This encodes CASSYGTGGLYGYTF.

In its sample, this clone was seen a few times. The chain has TRBV6-6 and TRBJ1-2, with 7 nucleotides matching TRBD1. Per germline, CDR1 MNHNY and CDR2 SVGAGI (reference sequence). The CDR3 is made up of 15 amino acids. Trimming at V came to 5 bases and at J to 6 bases, leaving 12 bases not matched to a gene. CDR3 in DNA: TGTGCCAGCAGTCTTGGGACAGCTCCTTTTGATGGCTACACCTTC. Translation: CASSLGTAPFDGYTF.

The CDR3 DNA is TGTGCCAGCATTAGGGGTCTGGCGGAGAGCTCCTACAATGAGCAGTTCTTC. Translated: CASIRGLAESSYNEQFF. The J gene is TRBJ2-1, the V gene TRBV9, with a weak D call TRBD1 (5 bases). The CDR3 extends over 17 amino acids. CDR1 and CDR2 from the germline V gene are SGDLS and YYNGEE. The V gene lost 6 bases and the J gene lost 0 bases, with 19 bases spanning the gap. The variable domain in full, completed from reference TRBV9 and TRBJ2-1, reads DSGVTQTPKHLITATGQRVTLRCSPRSGDLSVYWYQQSLDQGLQFLIQYYNGEERAKGNILERFSAQQFPDLHSELNLSSLELGDSALYFCASIRGLAESSYNEQFFGPGTRLTVL.

J is TRBJ2-7 and V is TRBV5-1; 10 bases are shared with TRBD2. V was pared by 0 bases and J by 3 bases, with 3 bases of the junction left unmatched. The CDR3 has 15 amino acids. Germline loops: CDR1 SGHRS, CDR2 YFSETQ. The CDR3 is CASSLVTSGNYEQYF. The CDR3 DNA is TGCGCCAGCAGCTTGGTAACTAGCGGGAACTACGAGCAGTACTTC.

This clone was recorded a few times. This chain connects TRBV7-3 to TRBJ2-3; D is undetermined. V lost 5 bases and J 3 bases, leaving 9 bases between the germline ends. Germline loops: CDR1 SGHTA, CDR2 FQGTGA. This CDR3 spans 13 amino acids. Here the CDR3 reads CASSQYETDTQYF. The CDR3 DNA follows: TGTGCCAGCAGCCAATACGAGACAGATACGCAGTATTTT. Looking up the rest from reference TRBV7-3 and TRBJ2-3 gives the full variable domain: GAGVSQTPSNKVTEKGKYVELRCDPISGHTALYWYRQSLGQGPEFLIYFQGTGAADDSGLPNDRFFAVRPEGSVSTLKIQRTERGDSAVYLCASSQYETDTQYFGPGTRLTVL.

In this sample, this clone turned up a few times. The chain uses TRBV6-6 and TRBJ2-2; D unresolved. CDR1 and CDR2 from the germline V gene are MNHNY and SVGAGI (reference sequence). Trimming pared 4 bases from V and 6 bases from J, leaving 12 bases between. This CDR3 comprises 14 residues. The CDR3 reads CASSWSGGPGELFF. The CDR3, as DNA: TGTGCCAGCAGTTGGAGTGGTGGGCCCGGGGAGCTGTTTTTT.

The V gene is TRBV2, the J gene TRBJ1-1, with 8 bases fitting TRBD1. Germline V gene lookup returns CDR1 SNHLY and CDR2 FYNNEI. This CDR3 contains 13 residues. The V segment lost 7 bases and the J segment 1 base; nucleotides outside the gene matches: 2. The CDR3 DNA follows: TGTGCCAGCACCGGGACAGGGAACACTGAAGCTTTCTTT. It codes for CASTGTGNTEAFF. The full variable domain, rest sourced from reference TRBV2 and TRBJ1-1, is EPEVTQTPSHQVTQMGQEVILRCVPISNHLYFYWYRQILGQKVEFLVSFYNNEISEKSEIFDDQFSVERPDGSNFTLKIRSTKLEDSAMYFCASTGTGNTEAFFGQGTRLTVV.

The V call is TRBV5-6, the J call TRBJ1-5; weak D call: TRBD1 (5 bases). Trimming cost V 4 bases and J 6 bases, with 17 bases left between them. CDR1 SGHDT and CDR2 YYEEEE come from the germline V gene. The CDR3 covers 15 residues. The CDR3 region is CASSGGTQLGQPQHF. The CDR3 nucleotides are TGTGCCAGCAGCGGCGGGACCCAGCTTGGTCAGCCCCAGCATTTT.

The chain joins TRBV6-5 to TRBJ1-4; TRBD1 is a possible D gene (5 bases). Germline CDR1 and CDR2: MNHEY and SVGAGI. Between the trimmed V and J ends, which lost 6 bases and 3 bases, there was a span of 8 bases. The CDR3 totals 13 residues. CDR3 in amino acids: CASRGGANEKLFF. In DNA, the CDR3 is TGTGCCAGCAGGGGGGGGGCTAATGAAAAACTGTTTTTT.

This rearrangement joins TRBV4-2 to TRBJ1-4; D is undetermined. This CDR3 comprises 18 residues. Germline V gives CDR1 LGHNA, CDR2 YNFKEQ. Trimming removed 2 bases at V and 0 bases at J, with 16 bases between. The CDR3 DNA reads as TGTGCCAGCAGCCAAAGGCTCCCGGACCGAGCAACTAATGAAAAACTGTTTTTT. This translates into CASSQRLPDRATNEKLFF.

The chain joins TRBV18 to TRBJ2-5; D perhaps matches TRBD1 (6 bases). The J call is doubtful: the DNA matches TRBJ2-7 better. The CDR3 loop spans 13 amino acids. The germline V gene has CDR1 KGHSH and CDR2 LQKENI. CDR3 nucleotides: TGTGCCAGCTCACCGGCAGGGGTTTACGAGCAGTACTTC. Translating gives CASSPAGVYEQYF.

This clone has only a few counts. The genes are TRBV7-3 and TRBJ2-1; D is perhaps TRBD1 or TRBD2 (5 bases each). The CDR3 sequence is 15 residues long. CDR1 is SGHTA, CDR2 FQGTGA, per germline. The V gene lost 5 bases and the J gene lost 0 bases, with 11 bases spanning the gap. The CDR3: CASSLGPSSYNEQFF. The CDR3 DNA sequence: TGTGCCAGCAGCCTGGGACCCAGCTCCTACAATGAGCAGTTCTTC.

This clone is deemed medium-sized. This chain connects TRBV19 to TRBJ1-2; D may be TRBD1 (5 bases). The CDR3 extends over 13 amino acids. CDR1 and CDR2 (germline): LNHDA, SQIVND (reference sequence). Trimming pared 9 bases from V and 7 bases from J, leaving 18 bases between. The CDR3 DNA follows: TGTGCCAGCCGAACTGTGGACATCGCTGGCTACACCTTC. Encoded protein: CASRTVDIAGYTF.

This chain connects TRBV7-9 to TRBJ2-2, with D unclear. V dropped 5 bases and J dropped 1 base, with 5 bases sitting between them. Germline V gene data show CDR1 as SEHNR and CDR2 as FQNEAQ (reference sequence). The CDR3 extends over 13 amino acids. CDR3 nucleotide sequence: TGTGCCAGCAGCCAGTGGAACACCGGGGAGCTGTTTTTT. This codes for CASSQWNTGELFF.

V usage is TRBV2 and J usage is TRBJ2-7; D might be TRBD2 (5 bases). Trimming pared 7 bases from V and 2 bases from J, leaving 9 bases between. This CDR3 has 12 amino acids. Germline V CDR1 and CDR2: SNHLY, FYNNEI. The CDR3 sequence: CASKRLPYEQYF. CDR3 DNA: TGTGCCAGCAAACGACTACCCTACGAGCAGTACTTC.

The chain has TRBV6-5 and TRBJ2-5; TRBD1 aligns across 7 bases. Unmatched junction bases numbered 1, after V lost 5 bases and J lost 1 base. The CDR3 has 13 amino acids. Per the germline V gene, CDR1 is MNHEY and CDR2 is SVGAGI. CDR3 in DNA: TGTGCCAGCAGTCGGGACAGCCAAGAGACCCAGTACTTC. The encoded protein is CASSRDSQETQYF.

The chain recombines TRBV6-1 with TRBJ2-1; TRBD2 might be the D (5 bases). Germline-derived CDR1 and CDR2 are MNHNS and SASEGT. The CDR3 runs 15 residues. Trimming took 8 bases from V and 7 from J, leaving 21 bases between them. Here the CDR3 DNA reads TGTGCCAGCCTTGGGCACCCCCCCCGCGGGAATGAGCAGTTCTTC. It yields the protein CASLGHPPRGNEQFF.

The genes are TRBV14 and TRBJ2-2, with D tentatively TRBD1 (5 bases). The germline V gene encodes CDR1 SGHDN and CDR2 FVKESK. Trimming shortened V by 0 bases and J by 4 bases, and 15 bases separated the two germline ends. The CDR3 runs 17 residues. The CDR3 region is CASSQEKQGWPTGELFF. CDR3 DNA: TGTGCCAGCAGCCAAGAAAAGCAGGGATGGCCCACCGGGGAGCTGTTTTTT.